The 22 T cell receptor beta chains presented below share a single source sample, sequenced in a study of cytomegalovirus exposure and HLA in healthy donors. PCR employed 60 Vbeta and 13 Jbeta primers. Assay: immunoSEQ multiplex PCR; the TCRdb copy retains only in-frame clones and omits some. The table has 150,000 to 200,000 clones, roughly 79% seen once; the top ten hold roughly 2.1%. The sequenced material came from PBMCs. The source of these receptors is a woman in her twenties or thirties in good health and CMV-seropositive.

The chain couples TRBV28 to TRBJ1-6, with D possibly being TRBD1 (5 bases). The CDR3 contains 17 residues. Germline CDR1 is MDHEN and CDR2 is SYDVKM. Trimming removed 7 bases at V and 0 bases at J, with 16 bases between. The CDR3 bases are TGTGCCAGCAACTCGGGGACTACTAGCTCCTATAATTCACCCCTCCACTTT. Its protein product is CASNSGTTSSYNSPLHF.

This clone has more than one count but fewer than ten. This CDR3 is CASSDRREAYEQYF. Here the CDR3 DNA reads TGTGCCAGCAGTGATCGCCGGGAGGCCTACGAGCAGTACTTC. The rearrangement links TRBV2 to TRBJ2-7; TRBD2 agrees at 7 bases. The CDR3 contains 14 residues. Trimming at V came to 3 bases and at J to 2 bases, leaving 4 bases not matched to a gene. The germline V gene encodes CDR1 SNHLY and CDR2 FYNNEI.

This clone was observed a handful of times. This rearrangement joins TRBV29-1 to TRBJ2-5; unclear D gene. Trimming left V 7 bases short and J 2 bases short, with 11 bases between. The germline V gene has CDR1 SQVTM and CDR2 ANQGSEA. The CDR3 extends over 12 amino acids. CDR3 residues: CSGGVDQETQYF. The CDR3 DNA sequence: TGCAGCGGCGGCGTCGATCAAGAGACCCAGTACTTC.

The chain couples TRBV15 to TRBJ2-2; tentatively, D is TRBD1 (5 bases). This CDR3 contains 14 residues. Germline lookup yields CDR1 LNHNV and CDR2 YYDKDF (reference sequence). Deletions cut 2 bases from V and 10 bases from J, with 14 bases between. CDR3 DNA sequence: TGTGCCACCAGCAGATCTACGACAGAACTGGAGCTGTTTTTT. Translated: CATSRSTTELELFF.

V is TRBV19 and J is TRBJ1-4; no reliable D call. V shed 2 bases and J shed 7 bases, with 8 bases lying between them. CDR3 length: 13 amino acids. The germline CDR1 and CDR2 sequences are LNHDA and SQIVND (reference sequence). CDR3 sequence: CASSIILGEKLFF. The CDR3 nucleotides read TGTGCCAGTAGTATAATTCTCGGTGAAAAACTGTTTTTT.

This chain joins TRBV15 and TRBJ2-7; TRBD2 might be the D (5 bases). Germline CDR1 and CDR2: LNHNV and YYDKDF (reference sequence). The V gene lost 0 bases and the J gene lost 3 bases, with 9 bases spanning the gap. This CDR3 region has 14 residues. In DNA form, the CDR3 reads TGTGCCACCAGCAGAGATCCCGGGAACTACGAGCAGTACTTC. The encoded protein is CATSRDPGNYEQYF.

This clone occurred a few times. The chain combines TRBV2 with TRBJ1-2; D is unclear. CDR1 and CDR2 (germline): SNHLY, FYNNEI. V was cut by 7 bases and J by 5 bases, with 20 bases left in between. The CDR3 has 15 residues. The CDR3 here is CASIGRDSMRYGYTF. In nucleotides, the CDR3 is TGTGCCAGCATAGGTCGCGACTCTATGCGGTATGGCTACACCTTC.

The rearrangement links TRBV7-8 to TRBJ1-1, with TRBD1 identical over 7 bases. The V segment lost 1 base and the J segment 8 bases; nucleotides outside the gene matches: 7. The CDR3 spans 14 residues. The germline V gene has CDR1 SGHVS and CDR2 FQNEAQ. Written as DNA, the CDR3 is TGTGCCAGCAGCTTAGGGCCAGGGGGTAGGGAAGCTTTCTTT. Its translation is CASSLGPGGREAFF.

This rearrangement joins TRBV5-8 to TRBJ1-3, with 10 bases lining up with TRBD1. This CDR3 is 16 amino acids long. Unmatched junction bases numbered 4, after V lost 4 bases and J lost 0 bases. CDR1 and CDR2 (germline): SGHTS, YDEGEE. The CDR3 reads CASSRGQGSSGNTIYF. DNA of the CDR3: TGTGCCAGCAGCCGGGGACAGGGGAGCTCTGGAAACACCATATATTTT.

In DNA, the CDR3 is TGTGCCACCAGCAGGGGAGAGGCTAGCGGGGAAGAGACCCAGTACTTC. This encodes CATSRGEASGEETQYF. V is TRBV15 and J is TRBJ2-5; 9 bases are a match to TRBD2. V dropped 3 bases and J dropped 3; count of bases not matched to a gene: 8. Germline assignment: CDR1 LNHNV and CDR2 YYDKDF (reference sequence). CDR3 length: 16 residues.

The genes are TRBV4-2 and TRBJ1-2; no reliable D call. Per germline, CDR1 LGHNA and CDR2 YNFKEQ. The CDR3 loop spans 15 amino acids. With 0 bases removed from V and 3 bases from J, the gap between germline ends came to 11 bases. As DNA, the CDR3 is TGTGCCAGCAGCCAAGAGCGCGGCAGTTACTATGGCTACACCTTC. It translates to CASSQERGSYYGYTF.

The chain uses TRBV5-1 and TRBJ2-5; 7 nucleotides line up with TRBD1. The CDR3 consists of 15 residues. Trimming at V came to 5 bases and at J to 5 bases, leaving 12 bases not matched to a gene. Per the germline V gene, CDR1 is SGHRS and CDR2 is YFSETQ. The CDR3 sequence is CASRGQPIPGETQYF. The CDR3 DNA reads as TGCGCCAGCAGGGGACAGCCCATCCCTGGGGAGACCCAGTACTTC.

The table lists this clone with a count of one. The rearrangement uses TRBV7-7 and TRBJ2-1; D possibly corresponds to TRBD1 (6 bases). This CDR3 comprises 14 residues. V lost 1 base and J lost 5, with 9 bases in between. Germline CDR1 SSHAT, CDR2 FNYEAQ (reference sequence). CDR3 sequence: CASSLGGLNNEQFF. For the CDR3, the DNA is TGTGCCAGCAGCTTAGGGGGGCTTAACAATGAGCAGTTCTTC.

J is TRBJ2-1 and V is TRBV5-4; 8 nucleotides match TRBD2. The germline gives CDR1 SGHNT, CDR2 YYREEE (reference sequence). V was pared by 4 bases and J by 0 bases, with 6 bases of the junction left unmatched. This CDR3 is 16 amino acids long. In DNA form, the CDR3 reads TGTGCCAGCAGCAGGCTAGCGGGTAGCTCCTACAATGAGCAGTTCTTC. It translates to CASSRLAGSSYNEQFF.

The rearrangement uses TRBV19 and TRBJ1-1, with unresolved D. Trimming took 8 bases from V and 4 from J, leaving 14 bases between them. The CDR3 is 13 residues long. CDR1 and CDR2 from the germline V gene are LNHDA and SQIVND (reference sequence). CDR3 region: CASCGVTVTEAFF. CDR3 DNA sequence: TGTGCCAGTTGCGGGGTAACTGTCACTGAAGCTTTCTTT.

The V call is TRBV30, the J call TRBJ1-2, with D possibly matching TRBD1 (6 bases). The CDR3 runs 14 residues. Per the germline V gene, CDR1 is GTSNPN and CDR2 is SVGIG (reference sequence). V was cut by 0 bases and J by 3 bases, with 11 bases left in between. CDR3 sequence: CAWSVGAWDYGYTF. The DNA for the CDR3 is TGTGCCTGGAGTGTGGGGGCTTGGGACTATGGCTACACCTTC.

This sequence joins TRBV4-3 and TRBJ2-1; 9 bases are shared with TRBD1. V shed 4 bases, J shed 6 bases, and the junction held 10 bases outside the gene matches. The CDR3 runs 16 residues. Germline CDR1 LGHNA, CDR2 YSLEER. The CDR3, as DNA: TGCGCCAGCAGCCCCTCGGTGGGGACAGGGAGCAATGAGCAGTTCTTC. It codes for CASSPSVGTGSNEQFF.

This sequence joins TRBV30 and TRBJ2-1; TRBD2 agrees at 14 bases. V was clipped by 8 bases and J by 5 bases; unmatched bases: 8. CDR3 length equals 15 residues. Germline loops: CDR1 GTSNPN, CDR2 SVGIG (reference sequence). The CDR3 sequence is CAGTSGSGTHNEQFF. The CDR3, as DNA: TGTGCCGGGACTAGCGGGAGTGGGACACACAATGAGCAGTTCTTC.

This chain connects TRBV7-2 to TRBJ1-1; possibly TRBD1 for D (6 bases). The CDR3 runs to 14 residues. Trimming stripped 5 bases from V and 0 bases from J, with 10 bases between. CDR1 is SGHTA, CDR2 FQGNSA, per germline. The CDR3 region is CASSENRVNTEAFF. In DNA form, the CDR3 reads TGTGCCAGCAGCGAAAACAGGGTGAACACTGAAGCTTTCTTT.

CDR3 amino acids: CASSLQGGSTEAFF. DNA of the CDR3: TGTGCCAGCAGTTTACAGGGAGGAAGCACTGAAGCTTTCTTT. The genes are TRBV27 and TRBJ1-1; a weak D match, TRBD1 (5 bases). This CDR3 is 14 amino acids long. Trimming took off 2 bases at V and 4 bases at J, with 11 bases between the two ends. In germline, CDR1 is MNHEY, CDR2 SMNVEV (reference sequence).

The gene calls are TRBV27 and TRBJ1-2; no reliable D call. CDR3 size: 14 residues. Germline V gene lookup returns CDR1 MNHEY and CDR2 SMNVEV (reference sequence). V gave up 5 bases and J gave up 5 bases, with 15 bases separating them. CDR3 in amino acids: CASSRQDGGYGYTF. The CDR3 DNA reads as TGTGCCAGCAGTCGCCAGGATGGAGGGTATGGCTACACCTTC.

The J gene is TRBJ2-5, the V gene TRBV5-5; the D gene is possibly TRBD1 (5 bases). In germline, CDR1 is SGHKS, CDR2 YYEKEE (reference sequence). The V end was cut by 0 bases, the J end by 1 base, with 7 bases between. The CDR3 runs 14 residues. DNA of the CDR3: TGTGCCAGCAGCTTGGTGGACACCCAAGAGACCCAGTACTTC. This translates into CASSLVDTQETQYF.